A single sample gave rise to the 14 T cell receptor beta chains below, sequenced in a study of blood T cell repertoires in COVID-19. Using immunoSEQ multiplex PCR, the repertoire was profiled, and TCRdb retains in-frame clones only, with some absent. Found here are fewer than 50,000 clones, over 75% of them singletons; the top ten hold more than 13%. The sample comprised peripheral blood. The receptor set was obtained from a human donor in a cohort sampled during active COVID-19.

This clone was seen a few times. The V call is TRBV24-1, the J call TRBJ1-1; unclear D gene. The germline gives CDR1 KGHDR, CDR2 SFDVKD. V was clipped by 3 bases and J by 7 bases, with 8 bases between them. CDR3 length: 12 amino acids. CDR3 loop: CATSDDTHEAFF. The DNA of the CDR3 is TGTGCCACCAGTGATGACACCCATGAAGCTTTCTTT.

This sequence joins TRBV5-5 and TRBJ2-3; tentatively, D is TRBD2 (6 bases). The V and J ends lost 0 bases and 4 bases respectively, with 15 bases between them. The CDR3 runs 16 residues. CDR1 is SGHKS and CDR2 is YYEKEE in the germline V gene (reference sequence). CDR3 DNA: TGTGCCAGCAGCTTGGAGGGAGGCGGTATCGCAGATACGCAGTATTTT. Its translation is CASSLEGGGIADTQYF. Variable domain in full (rest from reference TRBV5-5 and TRBJ2-3): DAGVTQSPTHLIKTRGQQVTLRCSPISGHKSVSWYQQVLGQGPQFIFQYYEKEERGRGNFPDRFSARQFPNYSSELNVNALLLGDSALYLCASSLEGGGIADTQYFGPGTRLTVL.

J is TRBJ2-7 and V is TRBV2, with D hard to call. Germline-derived CDR1 and CDR2 are SNHLY and FYNNEI. The V gene lost 3 bases and the J gene lost 2 bases, with 11 bases spanning the gap. The CDR3 runs 14 residues. This chain's CDR3 is CASSDTRSTYEQYF. CDR3 DNA: TGTGCCAGCAGTGATACCAGGTCCACCTACGAGCAGTACTTC. Full variable domain (remainder filled in from reference TRBV2 and TRBJ2-7): EPEVTQTPSHQVTQMGQEVILRCVPISNHLYFYWYRQILGQKVEFLVSFYNNEISEKSEIFDDQFSVERPDGSNFTLKIRSTKLEDSAMYFCASSDTRSTYEQYFGPGTRLTVT.

CDR3 sequence: CASSTTGWDGYTF. CDR3 sequence (DNA): TGTGCCAGCTCAACGACAGGCTGGGATGGCTACACCTTC. V usage is TRBV2 and J usage is TRBJ1-2; a weak D match, TRBD1 (6 bases). Trimming cost V 8 bases and J 6 bases, with 16 bases left between them. CDR1 and CDR2 from the germline V gene are SNHLY and FYNNEI. There are 13 residues in the CDR3.

This clone qualifies as medium-sized. This chain links TRBV7-2 with TRBJ2-7, with D possibly being TRBD2 (5 bases). The V end was cut by 5 bases, the J end by 0 bases, with 11 bases between. Germline loops: CDR1 SGHTA, CDR2 FQGNSA. The length of the CDR3 is 14 residues. CDR3 nucleotides: TGTGCCAGCAGCCTTTTTCGGGACTCCTACGAGCAGTACTTC. Protein: CASSLFRDSYEQYF.

The chain uses TRBV28 and TRBJ2-7; 7 bases map to TRBD2. V trimming: 2 bases; J trimming: 3 bases; junction bases outside the gene matches: 13. CDR1 MDHEN and CDR2 SYDVKM come from the germline V gene. This CDR3 is built from 17 residues. The DNA for the CDR3 is TGTGCCAGCAGTTTACTCTTACTTCAGGGCGGGGGCTACGAGCAGTACTTC. Its protein is CASSLLLLQGGGYEQYF.

The chain is built from TRBV4-1 and TRBJ1-4; 9 bases line up with TRBD1. Germline-derived CDR1 and CDR2 are MGHRA and YSYEKL. V dropped 5 bases and J dropped 7; count of bases not matched to a gene: 8. The CDR3 is made up of 15 amino acids. The CDR3 spells CASSGPQGAGEKLFF. DNA of the CDR3: TGCGCCAGCAGCGGACCACAGGGGGCTGGTGAAAAACTGTTTTTT.

J is TRBJ2-1 and V is TRBV19, with D perhaps matching TRBD2 (6 bases). V lost 8 bases, J lost 8 bases, and 16 bases lay in between. The CDR3 covers 13 residues. Germline loops: CDR1 LNHDA, CDR2 SQIVND (reference sequence). CDR3 residues: CASLRGSSDEQFF. The CDR3 DNA reads as TGTGCCAGTCTTCGGGGGTCGAGCGATGAGCAGTTCTTC.

The rearrangement joins TRBV13 to TRBJ1-1; D unresolved. Between the trimmed V and J ends, which lost 3 bases and 1 base, there was a span of 9 bases. Germline assignment: CDR1 PRHDT and CDR2 FYEKMQ (reference sequence). This CDR3 has 14 amino acids. For the CDR3, the DNA is TGTGCCAGCAGCTTCGGGAAGGGGAACACTGAAGCTTTCTTT. Translated, it gives CASSFGKGNTEAFF. Complete variable domain (other parts from reference TRBV13 and TRBJ1-1): AAGVIQSPRHLIKEKRETATLKCYPIPRHDTVYWYQQGPGQDPQFLISFYEKMQSDKGSIPDRFSAQQFSDYHSELNMSSLELGDSALYFCASSFGKGNTEAFFGQGTRLTVV.

The chain employs TRBV28 and TRBJ1-3, with D possibly being TRBD1 (6 bases). Germline V lookup: CDR1 MDHEN, CDR2 SYDVKM. The CDR3 sequence is 15 residues long. The V end was cut by 6 bases, the J end by 2 bases, with 14 bases between. The CDR3 loop is CASRSQGWTGNTIYF. The CDR3, as DNA: TGTGCCAGCAGGTCACAGGGTTGGACTGGAAACACCATATATTTT.

Only one count was recorded for this clone. V and J are TRBV12-3 or TRBV12-4 and TRBJ1-3; D gene ambiguous. The CDR3 contains 13 residues. The V gene lost 0 bases and the J gene lost 4 bases, with 4 bases spanning the gap. The CDR3 reads CASSLAEGNTIYF. The CDR3 DNA sequence: TGTGCCAGCAGTTTAGCCGAGGGAAACACCATATATTTT.

V is TRBV19 and J is TRBJ1-1; D is unclear. CDR3 size: 15 residues. V shed 4 bases and J shed 5 bases, with 17 bases lying between them. Per germline, CDR1 LNHDA and CDR2 SQIVND (reference sequence). Here the CDR3 reads CASSTRTSGGTEAFF. DNA of the CDR3: TGTGCCAGTAGTACTCGTACCTCCGGAGGGACTGAAGCTTTCTTT.

This clone was seen only a few times. This chain connects TRBV5-1 to TRBJ1-2; 10 nucleotides align to TRBD1. The CDR3 runs to 17 residues. From germline, CDR1 is SGHRS and CDR2 YFSETQ. Unmatched junction bases numbered 6, after V lost 0 bases and J lost 1 base. The CDR3 DNA is TGCGCCAGCAGCTTGGATGGGACAGGGGAGGATAACTATGGCTACACCTTC. Its protein product is CASSLDGTGEDNYGYTF.

The gene calls are TRBV7-2 and TRBJ2-3, with 8 bases lining up with TRBD1. The CDR3 has 15 residues. V lost 2 bases to trimming and J lost 1 base; unmatched junction nucleotides: 2. Looked up from germline, CDR1 is SGHTA and CDR2 is FQGNSA. The CDR3 DNA reads TGTGCCAGCAGCTTACAGGGGGCCGGCACAGATACGCAGTATTTT. Its translation is CASSLQGAGTDTQYF.